This TCR delta chain stems from a study of gamma-delta T cells after stem cell transplantation. V shed 0 bases and J shed 0 bases, with 33 bases lying between them. The CDR3 runs to 23 residues. Germline V lookup: CDR1 NSMFDY, CDR2 ISSIKDK. TCRdb called clones anew from the RT-PCR reads with CATT. The sample consists of around 13,000 delta-chain clones, 30% to 35% of them appearing once. Sample: gamma-delta T cells. The sequence was obtained from a human donor. It is not recorded whose cells these are; they may come from a transplant donor. This chain connects TRAV29/DV5 to TRDJ2; D is perhaps TRDD3 (7 bases). CDR3 protein: CAASDPTPQMGDLNKALTAQLFF. The DNA of the CDR3 is TGTGCAGCAAGCGATCCTACCCCTCAGATGGGGGACCTAAACAAAGCTTTGACAGCACAACTCTTCTTT.